This T cell receptor (beta chain) was obtained from a study of early T cells in non-severe SARS-CoV-2 infection. Overall study results and limits: Clonotype matching in VDJdb favored anti-spike CD8 responses and did not capture private and CD4 specificities.

Germline values: CDR1 KGHDR, CDR2 SFDVKD. V lost 9 bases and J lost 8, with 10 bases in between. There are 11 residues in the CDR3. As regards this clonotype: Antigen unknown.

TCRdb reprocessed the 5' RACE reads via MiXCR and lists one record per CDR3 protein. The top ten clones hold around 10% of a sample with 75,000 to 80,000 distinct CDR3 sequences, 15% to 19% of them seen once. The J gene is TRBJ2-1, the V gene TRBV24-1; D might be TRBD1 (6 bases). The receptor was isolated from an adult who was a healthcare worker with PCR-confirmed SARS-CoV-2 infection or an uninfected control (not recorded which). The sequencing input was whole blood. The CDR3 DNA reads TGTGCCACCGGACAGTCTTATGAGCAGTTCTTC. This sequence encodes CATGQSYEQFF.